This T cell receptor (beta chain) emerged from a study of blood T cell repertoires in COVID-19. Germline CDR1 and CDR2: SGHRS and YFSETQ. Trimming removed 4 bases at V and 11 bases at J, with 19 bases between. The CDR3 has 15 amino acids. Recruitment covered roughly 22 US areas and drew participants whose ages spanned about 18 to 90 years. Assignment of participants to cohorts was predicated upon participant-reported clinical history. Only in-frame clones appear in the TCRdb table, and some are missing; sequencing was by immunoSEQ multiplex PCR. The sample lists roughly 280,000 clones; more than 80% were seen once.

The clonotype was recovered from a woman younger than 35 who had recovered from COVID-19. This chain joins TRBV5-1 and TRBJ1-6; perhaps TRBD1 as D (6 bases). The sequenced sample consisted of PBMCs or T cells enriched from blood (not recorded which). Here the CDR3 DNA reads TGCGCCAGCAGCCTAGGACAGCAACTGCAAGCACCCCTCCACTTT. Translating gives CASSLGQQLQAPLHF.